One and the same sample provided the 30 T cell receptor beta chains below, sequenced in a study of blood T cell repertoires in COVID-19. The assay was immunoSEQ multiplex PCR, and TCRdb's table has in-frame clones only and misses some. Among about 72,000 clones listed, approximately 89% were seen once. The source material was peripheral blood. The receptors originated from a woman aged 60-70 years with acute or convalescent COVID-19.

The rearrangement joins TRBV7-3 to TRBJ2-1, with a tentative D call TRBD1 (6 bases). Trimming shortened V by 2 bases and J by 7 bases, and 12 bases separated the two germline ends. This CDR3 has 14 amino acids. CDR1 and CDR2 (germline): SGHTA, FQGTGA. CDR3 sequence: CASSLGGQLNEQFF. The CDR3 coding sequence is TGTGCCAGCAGCTTAGGTGGACAGCTAAATGAGCAGTTCTTC.

The chain carries TRBV2 and TRBJ1-6, with TRBD1 as a possible D gene (6 bases). Germline V lookup: CDR1 SNHLY, CDR2 FYNNEI. CDR3 size: 15 residues. The V end lost 5 bases, the J end lost 7 bases, and 15 bases lay between the germline ends. CDR3 protein: CASSTLEGGNSPLHF. In nucleotides, the CDR3 is TGTGCCAGCAGTACCCTGGAGGGGGGGAATTCACCCCTCCACTTT.

This clone occurred a few times. V usage is TRBV7-9 and J usage is TRBJ2-1; 12 positions agree with TRBD2. CDR1 SEHNR and CDR2 FQNEAQ come from the germline V gene (reference sequence). Unmatched junction bases numbered 11, after V lost 5 bases and J lost 6 bases. The CDR3 extends over 17 amino acids. CDR3 protein: CASSPPRLAGVRNEQFF. The CDR3 DNA sequence: TGTGCCAGCAGCCCTCCCCGACTAGCGGGGGTACGCAATGAGCAGTTCTTC.

In nucleotides, the CDR3 is TGCGCCAGCAGCCAGATTCCGGGACAGGGGGCGCCCCTCCACTTT. Translating gives CASSQIPGQGAPLHF. The chain recombines TRBV4-1 with TRBJ1-6; 12 nucleotides line up with TRBD1. The length of the CDR3 is 15 residues. Per the germline V gene, CDR1 is MGHRA and CDR2 is YSYEKL. V shed 3 bases and J 13 bases; nucleotides not matched to a gene: 7.

The chain has TRBV19 and TRBJ1-5; TRBD1 matches at 7 bases. The germline V gene has CDR1 LNHDA and CDR2 SQIVND (reference sequence). The CDR3 has 16 residues. J was trimmed by 5 bases and V by 3 bases; bases with no gene match: 10. The CDR3 nucleotides are TGTGCCAGTAGTATGTCCGGGACAGAGGGCGATCAGCCCCAGCATTTT. Translated: CASSMSGTEGDQPQHF.

The chain has TRBV7-3 and TRBJ2-2; 8 bases line up with TRBD1. Germline CDR1 reads SGHTA; CDR2 reads FQGTGA. The CDR3 is 15 residues long. Germline trimming cut 5 bases from V and 5 bases from J; bases unmatched to any gene: 7. CDR3 in amino acids: CASSRQGSRTGELFF. The CDR3 DNA is TGTGCCAGCAGCCGACAGGGGTCCAGAACCGGGGAGCTGTTTTTT.

The genes are TRBV7-8 and TRBJ2-5; weak D call: TRBD2 (6 bases). Germline V gene sequence: CDR1 SGHVS, CDR2 FQNEAQ. V lost 5 bases and J lost 5, with 18 bases in between. CDR3 length: 15 residues. The CDR3 nucleotides are TGTGCCAGCAGCGTCCCCGGGACTGGCTGGGAGACCCAGTACTTC. It codes for CASSVPGTGWETQYF.

The chain is built from TRBV7-8 and TRBJ1-3; no reliable D call. The CDR3 has 13 residues. The V end was cut by 2 bases, the J end by 4 bases, with 6 bases between. Per the germline V gene, CDR1 is SGHVS and CDR2 is FQNEAQ. CDR3 DNA sequence: TGTGCCAGCAGCTTATCCTCGGGAAACACCATATATTTT. This codes for CASSLSSGNTIYF.

The rearrangement joins TRBV5-1 to TRBJ1-1, with TRBD1 as a possible D gene (6 bases). The CDR3 loop spans 15 amino acids. Trimming took off 0 bases at V and 0 bases at J, with 9 bases between the two ends. Germline CDR1 and CDR2: SGHRS and YFSETQ. The CDR3 DNA sequence: TGCGCCAGCAGCTTGGCTGCAGGGGTGAACACTGAAGCTTTCTTT. It specifies CASSLAAGVNTEAFF. Together with reference TRBV5-1 and TRBJ1-1, the CDR3 gives the full variable domain: KAGVTQTPRYLIKTRGQQVTLSCSPISGHRSVSWYQQTPGQGLQFLFEYFSETQRNKGNFPGRFSGRQFSNSRSEMNVSTLELGDSALYLCASSLAAGVNTEAFFGQGTRLTVV.

The chain joins TRBV5-4 to TRBJ2-2; D possibly corresponds to TRBD2 (7 bases). The germline V gene has CDR1 SGHNT and CDR2 YYREEE (reference sequence). V was cut by 3 bases and J by 2 bases, with 11 bases left in between. The CDR3 is 15 residues long. CDR3 loop: CASSSAGANTGELFF. The CDR3 nucleotides read TGTGCCAGCAGCTCGGCGGGGGCTAACACCGGGGAGCTGTTTTTT. The full variable domain, with the rest looked up from reference TRBV5-4 and TRBJ2-2, is ETGVTQSPTHLIKTRGQQVTLRCSSQSGHNTVSWYQQALGQGPQFIFQYYREEENGRGNFPPRFSGLQFPNYSSELNVNALELDDSALYLCASSSAGANTGELFFGEGSRLTVL.

This clone was recorded a few times. The chain recombines TRBV2 with TRBJ1-5, with D unresolved. Germline lookup yields CDR1 SNHLY and CDR2 FYNNEI. The CDR3 contains 13 residues. The germline V and J ends were trimmed by 3 bases and 11 bases, with 14 bases remaining between them. Here the CDR3 DNA reads TGTGCCAGCAGTGACGCCGGTCCCGGGACCCAGCATTTT. It encodes CASSDAGPGTQHF.

V usage is TRBV19 and J usage is TRBJ1-1; tentatively, D is TRBD1 (6 bases). The CDR3 is 14 residues long. Germline values: CDR1 LNHDA, CDR2 SQIVND (reference sequence). V lost 6 bases and J lost 5, with 16 bases in between. The chain's CDR3 is CASSGTILGTEAFF. The CDR3 nucleotides read TGTGCCAGTAGCGGGACAATACTGGGGACTGAAGCTTTCTTT. Variable domain in full (rest from reference TRBV19 and TRBJ1-1): DGGITQSPKYLFRKEGQNVTLSCEQNLNHDAMYWYRQDPGQGLRLIYYSQIVNDFQKGDIAEGYSVSREKKESFPLTVTSAQKNPTAFYLCASSGTILGTEAFFGQGTRLTVV.

The chain carries TRBV6-5 and TRBJ1-2, with 8 bases aligning to TRBD1. V was clipped by 8 bases and J by 4 bases; unmatched bases: 12. Germline-derived CDR1 and CDR2 are MNHEY and SVGAGI. The CDR3 contains 15 residues. The DNA of the CDR3 is TGTGCCAGCTCCCGGTCACCCCAGGGGGCCTATGGCTACACCTTC. This translates into CASSRSPQGAYGYTF.

The chain uses TRBV19 and TRBJ1-1; a possible D gene is TRBD1 (5 bases). There are 14 residues in the CDR3. Germline CDR1 LNHDA, CDR2 SQIVND (reference sequence). Deletions cut 8 bases from V and 1 base from J, with 14 bases between. This CDR3 is CASYPLGQNTEAFF. The DNA for the CDR3 is TGTGCCAGTTATCCACTTGGACAGAACACTGAAGCTTTCTTT.

The J gene is TRBJ2-2, the V gene TRBV19, with D possibly matching TRBD2 (7 bases). CDR3 size: 14 residues. With 11 bases removed from V and 5 bases from J, the gap between germline ends came to 18 bases. The germline V gene encodes CDR1 LNHDA and CDR2 SQIVND (reference sequence). The CDR3 here is CAVTGGPRTGELFF. The DNA for the CDR3 is TGTGCCGTAACCGGGGGGCCACGGACCGGGGAGCTGTTTTTT.

The chain has TRBV11-2 and TRBJ1-2; D unclear. V was cut by 5 bases and J by 4 bases, with 14 bases left in between. Germline CDR1 SGHAT, CDR2 FQNNGV. The CDR3 is 14 amino acids. The CDR3 loop reads CASSPTRELYGYTF. The DNA for the CDR3 is TGTGCCAGCAGCCCGACCCGGGAACTCTATGGCTACACCTTC.

The V call is TRBV3-1 (or the pseudogene TRBV3-2), the J call TRBJ1-4; D perhaps matches TRBD1 (6 bases). Trimming took off 3 bases at V and 3 bases at J, with 8 bases between the two ends. CDR3 length: 14 residues. Germline V gene data show CDR1 as LGHDT and CDR2 as YNNKEL (reference sequence). DNA for the CDR3: TGTGCCAGCAGCCAGGGGGCAGCTAATGAAAAACTGTTTTTT. Amino acid sequence: CASSQGAANEKLFF.

The chain links TRBV6-1 to TRBJ1-5; D ambiguous. The V and J ends lost 1 base and 2 bases respectively, with 9 bases between them. This CDR3 has 15 residues. CDR1 and CDR2 from the germline V gene are MNHNS and SASEGT. The CDR3 is CASSEDVSGNQPQHF. For the CDR3, the DNA is TGTGCCAGCAGTGAAGACGTGTCGGGCAATCAGCCCCAGCATTTT.

The chain combines TRBV11-2 with TRBJ1-2; 8 nucleotides match TRBD1. V was clipped by 4 bases and J by 7 bases; unmatched bases: 8. Germline V gene data show CDR1 as SGHAT and CDR2 as FQNNGV. This CDR3 contains 14 residues. CDR3 region: CASSSAGQGGGYTF. The DNA of the CDR3 is TGTGCCAGCAGCTCTGCCGGACAGGGAGGTGGCTACACCTTC.

The chain has TRBV6-6 and TRBJ2-1, with 9 bases matching TRBD2. CDR1 is MNHNY and CDR2 is SVGAGI in the germline V gene (reference sequence). The length of the CDR3 is 15 residues. Trimming at V came to 6 bases and at J to 5 bases, leaving 8 bases not matched to a gene. CDR3 residues: CASRLWTSVDNEQFF. CDR3 nucleotides: TGTGCCAGCAGGTTATGGACTAGCGTTGACAATGAGCAGTTCTTC.

Only one count was recorded for this clone. The chain recombines TRBV13 with TRBJ1-4; 10 nucleotides line up with TRBD1. The germline gives CDR1 PRHDT, CDR2 FYEKMQ (reference sequence). The CDR3 sequence is 16 residues long. Trimming cost V 3 bases and J 7 bases; bases outside gene matches: 8. CDR3 in DNA: TGTGCCAGCAGCTTGGCTTCCGGGACAGGGGCTGAAAAACTGTTTTTT. Protein product: CASSLASGTGAEKLFF. Complete variable domain (other parts from reference TRBV13 and TRBJ1-4): AAGVIQSPRHLIKEKRETATLKCYPIPRHDTVYWYQQGPGQDPQFLISFYEKMQSDKGSIPDRFSAQQFSDYHSELNMSSLELGDSALYFCASSLASGTGAEKLFFGSGTQLSVL.

Here the CDR3 DNA reads TGCGCCAGCAGCCAAGAGGAAAGGGGGTACAATGAGCAGTTCTTC. It is translated as CASSQEERGYNEQFF. This chain uses TRBV4-1 with TRBJ2-1; weak D call: TRBD1 (6 bases). Germline-derived CDR1 and CDR2 are MGHRA and YSYEKL. The CDR3 sequence is 15 residues long. The V end was cut by 0 bases, the J end by 4 bases, with 10 bases between.

This clone was observed a single time. The rearrangement uses TRBV19 and TRBJ2-7; the match to TRBD1 covers 8 bases. CDR3 length: 15 residues. CDR1 and CDR2 from the germline V gene are LNHDA and SQIVND (reference sequence). The V and J ends lost 4 bases and 3 bases, in that order; junction bases with no gene match: 8. CDR3 DNA sequence: TGTGCCAGTAGTAAATCTCGGACAGGGCTCTACGAGCAGTACTTC. Translated, it gives CASSKSRTGLYEQYF.

As to this clone: One end of the junction is discordant with germline, which a read error may explain. The CDR3 DNA follows: TGCGCCAGCCGCTTCGGCGGGGGGCAGGTACAGGAGCAGTTCTTC. It specifies CASRFGGGQVQEQFF. The chain carries TRBV5-1 and TRBJ2-1, with TRBD2 matching over 8 bases. Germline assignment: CDR1 SGHRS and CDR2 YFSETQ. CDR3 size: 15 residues. The entire variable domain, with the rest obtained from reference TRBV5-1 and TRBJ2-1, is as follows: KAGVTQTPRYLIKTRGQQVTLSCSPISGHRSVSWYQQTPGQGLQFLFEYFSETQRNKGNFPGRFSGRQFSNSRSEMNVSTLELGDSALYLCASRFGGGQVQEQFFGPGTRLTVL.

This chain uses TRBV19 with TRBJ1-3, with a tentative D call TRBD1 (5 bases). Germline V gene sequence: CDR1 LNHDA, CDR2 SQIVND (reference sequence). The V and J ends lost 7 bases and 0 bases respectively, with 13 bases between them. The CDR3 runs 15 residues. The CDR3 region has the DNA TGTGCCAGTACCGTACGGGGGTTCTCTGGAAACACCATATATTTT. Translated: CASTVRGFSGNTIYF.

The chain recombines TRBV3-1 (or the pseudogene TRBV3-2) with TRBJ2-1; the match to TRBD2 covers 8 bases. V shed 4 bases and J 6 bases; nucleotides not matched to a gene: 14. The CDR3 runs 17 residues. Germline-derived CDR1 and CDR2 are LGHDT and YNNKEL (reference sequence). The CDR3 loop reads CASSPRGTGGLVNEQFF. CDR3 bases: TGTGCCAGCAGCCCGAGAGGAACGGGGGGGCTAGTCAATGAGCAGTTCTTC.

This clone was recorded only once. V is TRBV5-1 and J is TRBJ1-6; D perhaps matches TRBD1 (6 bases). Per the germline V gene, CDR1 is SGHRS and CDR2 is YFSETQ. V lost 4 bases and J lost 3, with 14 bases in between. This CDR3 spans 16 amino acids. The CDR3 DNA follows: TGCGCCAGCAGCCCGGACGGACAGAACTATAATTCACCCCTCCACTTT. It specifies CASSPDGQNYNSPLHF.

The V and J genes are TRBV12-3 or TRBV12-4 and TRBJ1-4; the match to TRBD1 covers 7 bases. There are 13 residues in the CDR3. V lost 7 bases, J lost 6 bases, and 5 bases stayed unmatched. CDR3 residues: CASTRQGDEKLFF. CDR3 coding DNA: TGTGCCAGCACCCGACAGGGAGATGAAAAACTGTTTTTT.

The genes are TRBV6-5 and TRBJ1-1; TRBD1 matches 7 bases. V was clipped by 5 bases and J by 6 bases; unmatched bases: 9. The germline gives CDR1 MNHEY, CDR2 SVGAGI. The CDR3 is 14 residues long. The CDR3: CASSLQGWEAEAFF. Here the CDR3 DNA reads TGTGCCAGCAGTCTACAGGGGTGGGAGGCTGAAGCTTTCTTT.

The chain employs TRBV3-1 (or the pseudogene TRBV3-2) and TRBJ1-2; weak D call: TRBD1 (5 bases). Trimming removed 5 bases at V and 3 bases at J, with 13 bases between. This CDR3 comprises 14 residues. Germline CDR1 reads LGHDT; CDR2 reads YNNKEL (reference sequence). The CDR3 sequence: CASSSPGEDYGYTF. The CDR3 nucleotides are TGTGCCAGCAGCTCCCCGGGGGAGGACTATGGCTACACCTTC.